This T cell receptor (beta chain) was documented in a study of T cells in Graves' hyperthyroidism and ophthalmopathy. Across the whole study: Peripheral blood sampling occurred at initial diagnosis, before any treatment.

Comments on this clonotype: Its antigen remains unknown.

General study points: A 13 V-J model separated ophthalmopathy from stable hyperthyroidism.

Graves' hyperthyroidism was deemed stable given no ophthalmopathy progression within 18 months. Orbital computed tomography and thyroid ultrasound, together with serum TRAb and thyroxine and clinical symptoms, were used for diagnoses. Germline CDR1 and CDR2: MGHRA and YSYEKL. Germline trimming cut 0 bases from V and 5 bases from J; bases unmatched to any gene: 6. The CDR3 contains 16 residues. TCR beta CDR3 region amplification was performed from RNA transcripts. First-round RT-PCR with HTBI primers amplified the TCR CDR3 region. TCRdb itself ran the multiplex PCR reads through MiXCR, one entry per CDR3 protein. The sample lists 300,000 to 450,000 distinct CDR3 sequences; 25% were seen once.

The source is a man aged 50 or older with Graves' hyperthyroidism. Material: blood. The chain couples TRBV4-1 to TRBJ1-5; 8 bases align to TRBD1. The CDR3 loop is CASSQDRAGGHQPQHF. The DNA for the CDR3 is TGCGCCAGCAGCCAAGATCGGGCAGGGGGCCATCAGCCCCAGCATTTT.